This is a list of T cell receptor beta chains from one sample in a study of blood T cell repertoires in COVID-19. The data were produced by immunoSEQ multiplex PCR, yet TCRdb's version contains in-frame clones alone and is incomplete. The sample holds roughly 250,000 clones, about 80% seen once. The source material was peripheral blood. These TCRs come from a woman at least 80 years old with acute or convalescent COVID-19. The CDR3 runs from the conserved cysteine through the conserved F or W. Fields, in order: D gene, V gene, CDR3 protein. A D gene is named only where the DNA matches it firmly.

>.|TRBV4-1
CASSQATASYSNQPQHF
>TRBD1|TRBV5-5
CASSYPGGQETQYF
>TRBD1|TRBV2
CASSRTGYTEAFF
>.|TRBV4-2
CASSQIAESTDTQYF
>TRBD2|TRBV7-2
CASGLEETQYF
>.|TRBV27
CASSSAGTTNTEAFF
>.|TRBV3-1/TRBV3-2
CASSQEFGYQETQYF
>TRBD1|TRBV7-9
CASSRQGSNTEAFF
>TRBD2|TRBV4-2
CASSPKTSGGMDTQYF
>TRBD1|TRBV18
CASSPPGQGAYEQYF
>TRBD1|TRBV19
CASSPGDRMGYGYTF
>TRBD1|TRBV10-3
CAISVVLRDRGLGEQFF
>TRBD2|TRBV19
CASSSLAGGGTGELFF
>.|TRBV3-1/TRBV3-2
CASSLTGRGTDTQYF
>.|TRBV15
CATSRDQGRDRIGELFF
>.|TRBV7-2
CASSLFQGGNEQFF
>TRBD1|TRBV6-5
CASSIQGATNTEAFF
>.|TRBV6-5
CASSSAGGRNTEAFF
>TRBD1|TRBV6-5
CASSNRQGSYEQYF
>TRBD1|TRBV7-2
CASSSTGQPHYGYTF
>.|TRBV29-1
CSVEGGYSNQPQHF
>TRBD2|TRBV28
CASSLRLAGEMVYEQYF
>TRBD1|TRBV6-2/TRBV6-3
CASSQYRDRDQPQHF
>TRBD1|TRBV27
CASSTGQGRNQPQHF
>TRBD1|TRBV5-8
CASRRDRGLGSPLHF
>.|TRBV5-4
CASSLGGGIGGKEKLFF
>.|TRBV4-3
CASSQESSQGLKRNEQFF
>.|TRBV7-8
CASSPTSLTGNTIYF
>.|TRBV11-2
CASSPNPTGSFTEAFF
>TRBD1|TRBV6-5
CASSRGDSLNTEAFF
>TRBD2|TRBV18
CASSVGLASSYEQYF
>TRBD1|TRBV27
CASQGQGFYNEQFF